The following is a T cell receptor beta chain sequence with its context. The data stem from a study of T cell changes during pregnancy in multiple sclerosis. Some clones are missing from TCRdb's copy, which holds only in-frame ones; the method was immunoSEQ multiplex PCR. The data contain tens of thousands of clones, around 90% of them singletons. Losses at the gene ends were 2 bases for V and 3 bases for J; bases not matched to a gene: 0. CDR3 length: 13 amino acids. The V gene's germline CDR1 is MNHEY and CDR2 SVGAGI. The material sequenced was peripheral blood, taken in the third trimester of pregnancy. This clonotype originated in a female donor in good health, enrolled as a control in a pregnancy study. The V call is TRBV6-5, the J call TRBJ2-7; 8 nucleotides line up with TRBD1. The CDR3, as DNA: TGTGCCAGCAGTTACGACAGGGGCTACGAGCAGTACTTC. Translating gives CASSYDRGYEQYF.